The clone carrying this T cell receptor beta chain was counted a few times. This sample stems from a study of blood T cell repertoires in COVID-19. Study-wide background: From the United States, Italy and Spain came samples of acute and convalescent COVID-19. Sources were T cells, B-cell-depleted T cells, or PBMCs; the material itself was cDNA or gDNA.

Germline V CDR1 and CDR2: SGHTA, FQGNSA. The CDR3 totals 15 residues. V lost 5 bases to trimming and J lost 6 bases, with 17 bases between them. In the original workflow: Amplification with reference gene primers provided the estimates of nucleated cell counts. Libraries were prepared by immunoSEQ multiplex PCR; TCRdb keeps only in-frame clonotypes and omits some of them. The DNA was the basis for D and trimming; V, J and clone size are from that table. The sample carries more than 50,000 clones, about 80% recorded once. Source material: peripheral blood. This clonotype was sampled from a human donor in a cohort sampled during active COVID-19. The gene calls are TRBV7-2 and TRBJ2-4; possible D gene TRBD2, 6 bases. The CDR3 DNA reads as TGTGCCAGCAGCCCCTTTTCCCCCGGGGGAAACATTCAGTACTTC. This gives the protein CASSPFSPGGNIQYF.